This T cell receptor (beta chain) was captured by sequencing in a study of shared clonotypes between healthy human individuals. Points from the study as a whole: Larger estimated richness was generally recorded for naive subsets relative to memory subsets.

Note on this clone: The antigen is undetermined.

In the CD4+ fraction, cells were divided into CD45RA+ naive and CD45RA-negative memory subsets. V was clipped by 1 base and J by 0 bases, with 9 bases between them. CDR1 is GTSNPN and CDR2 is SVGIG in the germline V gene (reference sequence). The CDR3 length is 14 residues. Each subset's genomic DNA was shared equally among a number of immunoSEQ plates. Sequenced by immunoSEQ multiplex PCR; TCRdb stores in-frame clones only, minus some. In the table there are a few million clones, approximately 90% of which are singletons. The TCR sequence derives from a man aged 18 to 29 in good health. The chain joins TRBV30 to TRBJ1-2; D unclear. Input material: naive CD4+ T cells sorted from blood. Stated subset: CD45RA+ positively selected. CDR3 region: CAWSGVGANYGYTF. The CDR3 nucleotides read TGTGCCTGGAGTGGGGTCGGGGCTAACTATGGCTACACCTTC.